This TCR beta chain was sequenced for a study of T cells after yellow fever vaccination. Study results and caveats: Detected again after the booster were most primary-vaccination clones, at 95% to 97% CD4 and around 91% CD8.

Trimming pared 0 bases from V and 4 bases from J, leaving 12 bases between. The CDR3 runs 15 residues. The germline V gene encodes CDR1 ENHRY and CDR2 SYGVKD. MiXCR, applied by TCRdb to the 5' RACE reads, yields one record per CDR3 protein. Here the sample spans about 300,000 distinct CDR3 sequences, roughly 8.7% being singletons. This clonotype was counted between two and nine times. Its antigen is not identified. The input for sequencing was CD4+ T cells sorted from PBMCs, taken 5 days after the yellow fever booster vaccination. This TCR was recovered from a man between 18 and 35 years old who received the YFV17D yellow fever vaccine. The V gene is TRBV10-3, the J gene TRBJ1-1; D not certain. In DNA, the CDR3 is TGTGCCATCAGTGAGTCGATTTCAGGAGGCACTGAAGCTTTCTTT. It yields the protein CAISESISGGTEAFF.